The 24 T cell receptor beta chains given below trace back to one sample, sequenced in a study of vaccination and CD4 T cells after COVID-19. Sequence data for DNA of cultured CD4+ T cells were generated by the Oncomine TCR Beta short-read assay. MiXCR, applied by TCRdb to the PCR reads, yields one record per CDR3 protein. Among over 10,000 distinct CDR3 sequences listed, more than 70% were seen once. Their antigens remain unidentified. Treatment noted: roughly 10-day PBMC culture with coronavirus spike peptide pools or control peptides (ViraFEST assay). The source material was CD4+ T cells from blood, cultured in vitro. These receptors were taken from a human donor who had recovered from COVID-19.

This clonotype was counted between two and nine times. The gene calls are TRBV29-1 and TRBJ1-1; D is possibly TRBD1 (6 bases). The germline V gene encodes CDR1 SQVTM and CDR2 ANQGSEA. There are 15 residues in the CDR3. V gave up 1 base and J gave up 3 bases, with 15 bases separating them. The DNA for the CDR3 is TGCAGCGTTGAAGGGGTAAACGGACAGTACACTGAAGCTTTCTTT. This codes for CSVEGVNGQYTEAFF.

This clonotype is a singleton in its sample. This sequence joins TRBV28 and TRBJ1-5, with D possibly matching TRBD1 (6 bases). In germline, CDR1 is MDHEN, CDR2 SYDVKM. The CDR3 spans 15 residues. The ends were cut back, 4 bases at V and 0 bases at J, with 10 bases in the middle. Here the CDR3 reads CASSWAGASNQPQHF. CDR3 nucleotides: TGTGCCAGCAGTTGGGCAGGGGCTAGCAATCAGCCCCAGCATTTT.

The V call is TRBV10-2, the J call TRBJ1-5; the D gene is possibly TRBD1 (5 bases). V gave up 3 bases and J gave up 1 base, with 10 bases separating them. The CDR3 covers 15 residues. Germline V gene data show CDR1 as WSHSY and CDR2 as SAAADI. CDR3 sequence: CASSDGGRSNQPQHF. The CDR3 nucleotides are TGCGCCAGCAGTGATGGGGGTAGAAGCAATCAGCCCCAGCATTTT.

The chain uses TRBV2 and TRBJ2-3; TRBD1 aligns across 10 bases. Germline-derived CDR1 and CDR2 are SNHLY and FYNNEI. The CDR3 sequence is 16 residues long. J was trimmed by 3 bases and V by 8 bases; bases with no gene match: 11. The CDR3 nucleotides read TGTGCCAGCTACCGGGACAGGGGATGGGGTACAGATACGCAGTATTTT. This encodes CASYRDRGWGTDTQYF.

The genes are TRBV19 and TRBJ1-2, with 8 bases that match TRBD1. The CDR3 spans 15 residues. Germline values: CDR1 LNHDA, CDR2 SQIVND (reference sequence). The V and J ends lost 7 bases and 7 bases, in that order; junction bases with no gene match: 14. The CDR3 spells CASTLDRGPRGGYTF. The CDR3 nucleotides read TGTGCCAGTACCCTCGACAGGGGCCCCCGGGGTGGCTACACCTTC.

The table lists this clonotype with a count of one. The chain carries TRBV20-1 and TRBJ2-7; D is possibly TRBD2 (6 bases). This CDR3 spans 14 amino acids. Looked up from germline, CDR1 is DFQATT and CDR2 is SNEGSKA (reference sequence). V lost 2 bases to trimming and J lost 2 bases, with 13 bases between them. The CDR3 is CSARSTSSPYEQYF. The CDR3 DNA sequence: TGCAGTGCTAGATCGACTAGTAGTCCCTACGAGCAGTACTTC.

Only a few counts were recorded for this clonotype. This chain connects TRBV6-1 to TRBJ1-5, with D maybe TRBD1 (6 bases). The V end lost 5 bases, the J end lost 4 bases, and 12 bases lay between the germline ends. The V gene's germline CDR1 is MNHNS and CDR2 SASEGT. The CDR3 has 14 residues. The CDR3 nucleotides are TGTGCCAGCAGTACAGGGTTACCAAATCAGCCCCAGCATTTT. This gives the protein CASSTGLPNQPQHF.

V gene TRBV24-1 combines with J gene TRBJ2-1; 15 nucleotides agree with TRBD2. This CDR3 is 17 amino acids long. Germline loops: CDR1 KGHDR, CDR2 SFDVKD. V dropped 4 bases and J dropped 12; count of bases not matched to a gene: 12. The CDR3 here is CATSEGGTSGRWGRQFF. The CDR3 DNA reads as TGTGCCACCAGTGAGGGGGGGACTAGCGGGAGGTGGGGACGGCAGTTCTTC.

V gene TRBV7-2 combines with J gene TRBJ1-2; D is possibly TRBD1 (5 bases). The V end was cut by 4 bases, the J end by 5 bases, with 11 bases between. Germline loops: CDR1 SGHTA, CDR2 FQGNSA. The CDR3 is made up of 13 amino acids. In DNA form, the CDR3 reads TGTGCCAGCAGCTGGGGCAATGGATATGGCTACACCTTC. Its translation is CASSWGNGYGYTF.

This rearrangement joins TRBV7-9 to TRBJ2-3; no clear D. The CDR3 extends over 13 amino acids. V dropped 2 bases and J dropped 4 bases, with 7 bases sitting between them. In germline, CDR1 is SEHNR, CDR2 FQNEAQ (reference sequence). In nucleotides, the CDR3 is TGTGCCAGCAGCTTAAGGGAACCAGATACGCAGTATTTT. Translating it yields CASSLREPDTQYF.

This clonotype was seen only once. This chain connects TRBV27 to TRBJ1-5; no reliable D call. The germline V and J ends were trimmed by 6 bases and 4 bases, with 7 bases remaining between them. The CDR3 sequence is 12 residues long. Germline V gene lookup returns CDR1 MNHEY and CDR2 SMNVEV (reference sequence). The CDR3 protein is CASSRSNQPQHF. CDR3 DNA sequence: TGTGCCAGCAGCCGTAGTAATCAGCCCCAGCATTTT.

This clonotype was picked up one time. CDR3 sequence (DNA): TGTGCCAGCAGTTACTCGAAGGGACTCTCCTATAATTCACCCCTCCACTTT. It specifies CASSYSKGLSYNSPLHF. V usage is TRBV6-7 and J usage is TRBJ1-6, with D tentatively TRBD1 (5 bases). TRBV6-7 is noted as an ORF with a role that remains uncertain. V was pared by 0 bases and J by 0 bases, with 9 bases between. This CDR3 contains 17 residues.

The chain recombines TRBV19 with TRBJ1-2, with D unclear. The ends were cut back, 2 bases at V and 8 bases at J, with 12 bases in the middle. This CDR3 contains 13 residues. Germline V gene sequence: CDR1 LNHDA, CDR2 SQIVND (reference sequence). CDR3 residues: CASSIWTAGGYTF. CDR3 in DNA: TGTGCCAGTAGTATATGGACTGCGGGGGGCTACACCTTC. Using reference TRBV19 and TRBJ1-2 for the parts outside the CDR3, the full variable domain is DGGITQSPKYLFRKEGQNVTLSCEQNLNHDAMYWYRQDPGQGLRLIYYSQIVNDFQKGDIAEGYSVSREKKESFPLTVTSAQKNPTAFYLCASSIWTAGGYTFGSGTRLTVV.

This clonotype was picked up one time. Germline is not matched at one junction end, which may reflect a read error. This CDR3 is CASSPAEVGRAYGYTF. Here the CDR3 DNA reads TGCGCCAGCAGCCCTGCGGAAGTAGGAAGGGCCTATGGCTACACCTTC. The gene calls are TRBV7-2 and TRBJ1-2, with unresolved D. The CDR3 spans 16 residues. CDR1 and CDR2 (germline): SGHTA, FQGNSA.

The rearrangement links TRBV27 to TRBJ1-2; D perhaps matches TRBD1 (5 bases). Trimming left V 7 bases short and J 7 bases short, with 10 bases between. This CDR3 comprises 11 residues. CDR1 MNHEY and CDR2 SMNVEV come from the germline V gene (reference sequence). The DNA for the CDR3 is TGTGCCAGCACTTCGGGGGGTGGCTACACCTTC. Translating it yields CASTSGGGYTF.

The chain has TRBV7-2 and TRBJ1-1; no clear D. Trimming removed 6 bases from V and 0 bases from J, with 17 bases in between. Germline lookup yields CDR1 SGHTA and CDR2 FQGNSA. The CDR3 has 16 residues. Here the CDR3 reads CASRLSTATMNTEAFF. DNA of the CDR3: TGTGCCAGCAGACTCAGCACAGCAACCATGAACACTGAAGCTTTCTTT.

V is TRBV6-1 and J is TRBJ1-2; D uncertain. CDR1 is MNHNS and CDR2 is SASEGT in the germline V gene. The CDR3 length is 11 residues. Trimming took 6 bases from V and 7 from J, leaving 9 bases between them. The DNA for the CDR3 is TGTGCCAGCAGCCCCGACCGTGGCTACACCTTC. This gives the protein CASSPDRGYTF.

This clonotype was picked up one time. V is TRBV28 and J is TRBJ2-1; no clear D. Germline V CDR1 and CDR2: MDHEN, SYDVKM. V was shortened by 5 bases and J by 2 bases, with 4 bases between the two germline ends. The CDR3 is made up of 12 amino acids. The CDR3: CASSRTYNEQFF. Here the CDR3 DNA reads TGTGCCAGCAGTCGAACCTACAATGAGCAGTTCTTC.

V and J are TRBV15 and TRBJ2-7; TRBD2 matches at 12 bases. V dropped 1 base and J dropped 6; count of bases not matched to a gene: 13. The CDR3 contains 18 residues. Germline V CDR1 and CDR2: LNHNV, YYDKDF (reference sequence). The DNA of the CDR3 is TGTGCCACCAGCAGAGGGGGCCCTAGCGGGAGGGCCTGGTTCGAGCAGTACTTC. Encoded protein: CATSRGGPSGRAWFEQYF.

The chain uses TRBV20-1 and TRBJ2-4; D unclear. V lost 6 bases and J lost 0, with 15 bases in between. The CDR3 spans 15 residues. From germline, CDR1 is DFQATT and CDR2 SNEGSKA (reference sequence). In nucleotides, the CDR3 is TGCAGTGCCACCCATGGGTTTGTAGCCAAAAACATTCAGTACTTC. It encodes CSATHGFVAKNIQYF.

V gene TRBV7-6 combines with J gene TRBJ1-1; D uncertain. Germline CDR1 is SGHVS and CDR2 is FNYEAQ. The CDR3 has 14 amino acids. Trimming pared 1 base from V and 1 base from J, leaving 7 bases between. CDR3 protein: CASSLGHRNTEAFF. CDR3 DNA sequence: TGTGCCAGCAGCTTAGGACACCGGAACACTGAAGCTTTCTTT.

Comments on this clonotype: Germline and junction disagree at one end, which may indicate a read error. The CDR3 here is CASSRMLSSYEEYF. CDR3 nucleotides: TGTGCCAGCAGCCGCATGTTGTCGTCCTACGAGGAGTACTTC. The chain couples TRBV6-1 to TRBJ2-7; D remains ambiguous. Germline CDR1 and CDR2: MNHNS and SASEGT. The CDR3 extends over 14 amino acids.

This chain uses TRBV19 with TRBJ2-1; 7 nucleotides agree with TRBD1. The CDR3 sequence is 16 residues long. V lost 4 bases, J lost 0 bases, and 6 bases stayed unmatched. The germline CDR1 and CDR2 sequences are LNHDA and SQIVND (reference sequence). The CDR3 coding sequence is TGTGCCAGTAGTAGAATCAGGGGGAGCTCCTACAATGAGCAGTTCTTC. Translated, it gives CASSRIRGSSYNEQFF.

This rearrangement joins TRBV7-2 to TRBJ2-5; TRBD2 agrees at 15 bases. The V segment lost 5 bases and the J segment 5 bases; nucleotides outside the gene matches: 9. The CDR3 has 17 residues. Germline values: CDR1 SGHTA, CDR2 FQGNSA. CDR3 sequence reads: CASSKGGLAGGSETQYF. CDR3 sequence (DNA): TGTGCCAGCAGCAAAGGGGGACTAGCGGGAGGCAGTGAGACCCAGTACTTC.